This TCR beta chain emerged from a study of control samples from healthy donors and cancer patients. Using immunoSEQ multiplex PCR, the repertoire was profiled, and TCRdb retains in-frame clones only, with some absent. The sample has approximately 170,000 clones; approximately 92% are singletons. After removal of 5 bases from V and 7 bases from J, the junction contained 0 bases not matched to a gene. This CDR3 has 12 amino acids. CDR1 is KGHDR, CDR2 SFDVKD, per germline. Sequencing was carried out using blood. The TCR was taken from a man aged 25-45 years in good health. The chain links TRBV24-1 to TRBJ2-7; 11 nucleotides align to TRBD2. The CDR3 is CATSGLAGEQYF. As DNA, the CDR3 is TGTGCCACCAGTGGACTAGCGGGAGAGCAGTACTTC.